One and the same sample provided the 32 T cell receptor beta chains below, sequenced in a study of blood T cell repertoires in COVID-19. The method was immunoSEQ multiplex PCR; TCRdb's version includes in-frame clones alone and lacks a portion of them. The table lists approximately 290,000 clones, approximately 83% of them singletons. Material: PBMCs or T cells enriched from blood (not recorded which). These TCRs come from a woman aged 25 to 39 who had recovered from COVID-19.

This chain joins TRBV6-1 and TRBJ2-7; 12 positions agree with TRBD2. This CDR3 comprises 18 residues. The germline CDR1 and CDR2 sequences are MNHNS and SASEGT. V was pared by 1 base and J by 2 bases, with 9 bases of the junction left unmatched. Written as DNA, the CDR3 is TGTGCCAGCAGTGAAGGACTAGCGGGGGACCCAAGCACCTACGAGCAGTACTTC. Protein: CASSEGLAGDPSTYEQYF.

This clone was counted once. CDR3 in DNA: TGTGCCAGCAGTTCCGCTACCGGGACAGGCATACGATCACCCCTCCACTTT. Protein product: CASSSATGTGIRSPLHF. The V and J genes are TRBV28 and TRBJ1-6; 8 bases are shared with TRBD1. The CDR3 runs 17 residues. Germline V gives CDR1 MDHEN, CDR2 SYDVKM. Trimming removed 4 bases from V and 10 bases from J; junction bases left unmatched: 15.

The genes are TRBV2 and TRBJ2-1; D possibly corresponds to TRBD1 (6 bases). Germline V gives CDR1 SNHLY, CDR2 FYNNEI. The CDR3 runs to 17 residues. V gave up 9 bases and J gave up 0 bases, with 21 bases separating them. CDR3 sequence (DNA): TGTGCCAGTCAGGGGCGGGTAGCCCGGAGCTCCTACAATGAGCAGTTCTTC. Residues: CASQGRVARSSYNEQFF.

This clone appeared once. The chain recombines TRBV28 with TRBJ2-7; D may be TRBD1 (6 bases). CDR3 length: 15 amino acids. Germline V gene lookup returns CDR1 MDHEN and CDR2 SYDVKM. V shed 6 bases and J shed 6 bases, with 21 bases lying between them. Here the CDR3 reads CASSRSGTRSREQYF. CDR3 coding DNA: TGTGCCAGCAGCCGGAGTGGGACACGGTCCCGCGAGCAGTACTTC.

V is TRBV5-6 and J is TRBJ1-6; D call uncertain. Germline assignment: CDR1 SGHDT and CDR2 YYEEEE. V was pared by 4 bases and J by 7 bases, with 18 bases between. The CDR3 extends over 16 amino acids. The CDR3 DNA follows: TGTGCCAGCAGCCCCGGGTCTTACTACCAAAATTCACCCCTCCACTTT. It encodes CASSPGSYYQNSPLHF.

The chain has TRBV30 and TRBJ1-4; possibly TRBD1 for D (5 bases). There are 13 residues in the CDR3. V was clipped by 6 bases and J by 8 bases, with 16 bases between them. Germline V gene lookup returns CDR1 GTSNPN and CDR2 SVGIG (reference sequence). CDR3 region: CACCGGGGEKLFF. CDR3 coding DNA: TGTGCCTGTTGTGGGGGTGGAGGGGAAAAACTGTTTTTT.

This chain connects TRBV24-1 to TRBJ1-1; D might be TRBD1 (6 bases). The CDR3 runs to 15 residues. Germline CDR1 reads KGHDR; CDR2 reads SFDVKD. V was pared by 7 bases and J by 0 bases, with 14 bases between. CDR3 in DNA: TGTGCCACCAGGTCGACAGGCGCAATGAACACTGAAGCTTTCTTT. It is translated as CATRSTGAMNTEAFF.

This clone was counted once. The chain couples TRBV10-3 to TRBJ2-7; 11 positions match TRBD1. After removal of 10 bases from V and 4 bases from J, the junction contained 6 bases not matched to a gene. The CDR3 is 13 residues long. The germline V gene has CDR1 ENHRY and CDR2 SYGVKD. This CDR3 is CATWTGGSYEQYF. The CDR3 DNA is TGTGCCACATGGACAGGGGGCTCGTACGAGCAGTACTTC.

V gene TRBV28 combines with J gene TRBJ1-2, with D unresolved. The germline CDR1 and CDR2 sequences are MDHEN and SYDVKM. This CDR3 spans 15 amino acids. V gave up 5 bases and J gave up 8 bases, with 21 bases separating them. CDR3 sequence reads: CASSHPREGAEGYTF. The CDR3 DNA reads TGTGCCAGCAGTCACCCTAGAGAGGGAGCGGAAGGCTACACCTTC.

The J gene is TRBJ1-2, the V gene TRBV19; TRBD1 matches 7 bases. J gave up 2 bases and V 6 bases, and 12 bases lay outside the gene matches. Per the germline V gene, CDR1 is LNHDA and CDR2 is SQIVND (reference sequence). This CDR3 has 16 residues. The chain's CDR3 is CASSRDSFVNNYGYTF. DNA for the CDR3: TGTGCCAGTAGCCGGGACAGTTTCGTTAACAACTATGGCTACACCTTC.

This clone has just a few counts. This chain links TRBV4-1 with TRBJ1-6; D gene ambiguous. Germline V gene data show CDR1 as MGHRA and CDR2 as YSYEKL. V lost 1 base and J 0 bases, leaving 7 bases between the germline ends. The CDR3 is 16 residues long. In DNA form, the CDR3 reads TGCGCCAGCAGCCAAGTGGGGAGCTCCTATAATTCACCCCTCCACTTT. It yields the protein CASSQVGSSYNSPLHF.

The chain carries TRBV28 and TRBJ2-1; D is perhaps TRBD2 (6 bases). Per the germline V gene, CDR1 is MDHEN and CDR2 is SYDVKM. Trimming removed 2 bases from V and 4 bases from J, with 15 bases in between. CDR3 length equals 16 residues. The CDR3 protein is CASSLNAGQIYNEQFF. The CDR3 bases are TGTGCCAGCAGTTTAAACGCGGGGCAGATATACAATGAGCAGTTCTTC.

The CDR3 coding sequence is TGTGCCAGCAGCAAAAGGGGACGGGAGTCTAGCTATGGCTACACCTTC. Translation: CASSKRGRESSYGYTF. The gene calls are TRBV21-1 and TRBJ1-2. TRBV21-1 is an annotated pseudogene. This CDR3 has 16 residues.

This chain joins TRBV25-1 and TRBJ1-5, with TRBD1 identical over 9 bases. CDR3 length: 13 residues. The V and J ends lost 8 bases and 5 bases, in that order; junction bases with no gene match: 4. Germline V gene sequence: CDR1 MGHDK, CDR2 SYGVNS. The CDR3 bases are TGTGCCAGCGCACGGGACAGGGATCAGCCCCAGCATTTT. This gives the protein CASARDRDQPQHF.

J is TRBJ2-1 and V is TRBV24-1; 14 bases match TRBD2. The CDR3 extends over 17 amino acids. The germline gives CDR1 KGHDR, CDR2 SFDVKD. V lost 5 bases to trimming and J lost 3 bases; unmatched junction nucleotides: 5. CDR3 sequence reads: CATSGTSGRLVYNEQFF. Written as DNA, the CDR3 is TGTGCCACCAGTGGGACTAGCGGGAGGCTAGTCTACAATGAGCAGTTCTTC.

The CDR3 DNA is TGTGCCAGCAGCCAATGGACAGTAGACGAGCAGTACTTC. Translated, it gives CASSQWTVDEQYF. This chain connects TRBV3-1 (or the pseudogene TRBV3-2) to TRBJ2-7, with TRBD1 as a possible D gene (6 bases). This CDR3 spans 13 amino acids. Germline loops: CDR1 LGHDT, CDR2 YNNKEL (reference sequence). Trimming took 2 bases from V and 5 from J, leaving 10 bases between them.

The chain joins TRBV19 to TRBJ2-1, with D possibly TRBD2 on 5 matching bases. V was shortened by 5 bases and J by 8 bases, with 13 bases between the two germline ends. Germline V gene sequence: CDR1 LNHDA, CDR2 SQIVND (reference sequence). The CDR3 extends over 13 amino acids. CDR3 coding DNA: TGTGCCAGTAGTCCTACCCTAGCCCATGAGCAGTTCTTC. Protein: CASSPTLAHEQFF. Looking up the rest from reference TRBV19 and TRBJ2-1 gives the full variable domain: DGGITQSPKYLFRKEGQNVTLSCEQNLNHDAMYWYRQDPGQGLRLIYYSQIVNDFQKGDIAEGYSVSREKKESFPLTVTSAQKNPTAFYLCASSPTLAHEQFFGPGTRLTVL.

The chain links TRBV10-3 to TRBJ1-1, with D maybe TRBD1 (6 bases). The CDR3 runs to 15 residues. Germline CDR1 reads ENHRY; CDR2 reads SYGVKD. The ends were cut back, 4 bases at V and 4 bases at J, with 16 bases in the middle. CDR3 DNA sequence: TGTGCCATCAGTGCCCAAGGGGGGGGCGCCACTGAAGCTTTCTTT. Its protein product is CAISAQGGGATEAFF.

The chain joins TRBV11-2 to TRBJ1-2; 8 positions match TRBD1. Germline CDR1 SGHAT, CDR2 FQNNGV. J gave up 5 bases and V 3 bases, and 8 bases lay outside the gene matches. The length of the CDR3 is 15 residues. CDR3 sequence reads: CASSFPGTGLYGYTF. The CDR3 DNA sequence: TGTGCCAGCAGCTTCCCCGGGACAGGCCTTTATGGCTACACCTTC.

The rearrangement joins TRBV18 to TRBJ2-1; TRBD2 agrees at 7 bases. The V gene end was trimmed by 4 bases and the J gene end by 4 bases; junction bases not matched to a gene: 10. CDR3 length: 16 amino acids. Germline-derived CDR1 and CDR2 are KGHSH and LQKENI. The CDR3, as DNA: TGTGCCAGCTCACAAGGAGGGAGGGCCGGATACAATGAGCAGTTCTTC. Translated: CASSQGGRAGYNEQFF.

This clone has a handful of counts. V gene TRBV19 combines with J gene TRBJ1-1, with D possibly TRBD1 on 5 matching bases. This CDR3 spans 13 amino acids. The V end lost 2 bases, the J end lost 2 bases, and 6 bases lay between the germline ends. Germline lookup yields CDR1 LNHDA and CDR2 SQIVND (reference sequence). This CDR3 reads CASSIQGNTEAFF. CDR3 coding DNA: TGTGCCAGTAGTATACAGGGTAACACTGAAGCTTTCTTT.

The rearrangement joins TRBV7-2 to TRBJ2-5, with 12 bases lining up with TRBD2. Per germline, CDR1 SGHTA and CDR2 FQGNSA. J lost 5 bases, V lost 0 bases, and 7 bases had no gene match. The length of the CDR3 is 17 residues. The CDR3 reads CASSLALAGGPGETQYF. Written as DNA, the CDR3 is TGTGCCAGCAGCTTAGCGCTAGCGGGGGGGCCGGGGGAGACCCAGTACTTC.

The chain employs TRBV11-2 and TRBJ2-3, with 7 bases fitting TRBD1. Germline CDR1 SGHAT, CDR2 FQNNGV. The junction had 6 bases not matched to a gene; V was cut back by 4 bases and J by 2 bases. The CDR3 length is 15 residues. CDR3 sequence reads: CASSSGQSLTDTQYF. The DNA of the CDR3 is TGTGCCAGCAGCTCGGGACAGTCTCTCACAGATACGCAGTATTTT. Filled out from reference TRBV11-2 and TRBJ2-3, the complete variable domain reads EAGVAQSPRYKIIEKRQSVAFWCNPISGHATLYWYQQILGQGPKLLIQFQNNGVVDDSQLPKDRFSAERLKGVDSTLKIQPAKLEDSAVYLCASSSGQSLTDTQYFGPGTRLTVL.

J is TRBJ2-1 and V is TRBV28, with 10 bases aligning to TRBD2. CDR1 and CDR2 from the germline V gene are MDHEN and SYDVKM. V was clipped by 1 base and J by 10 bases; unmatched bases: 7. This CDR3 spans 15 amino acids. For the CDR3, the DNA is TGTGCCAGCAGTTTATCCAGCGGGAGGGCCGTGGAGCAGTTCTTC. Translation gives CASSLSSGRAVEQFF.

The CDR3 DNA is TGTGCCAGCAGCCTCAGGGGGACTTTCACCTACGAGCAGTACTTC. It codes for CASSLRGTFTYEQYF. The gene calls are TRBV3-1 (or the pseudogene TRBV3-2) and TRBJ2-7, with D possibly TRBD1 on 7 matching bases. V was pared by 4 bases and J by 2 bases, with 15 bases between. Germline lookup yields CDR1 LGHDT and CDR2 YNNKEL (reference sequence). The CDR3 is made up of 15 amino acids.

The CDR3 sequence: CASSEDYNEQFF. The CDR3 DNA reads TGTGCCAGTAGTGAGGATTACAATGAGCAGTTCTTC. This chain links TRBV19 with TRBJ2-1; D is unclear. Trimming shortened V by 5 bases and J by 4 bases, and 6 bases separated the two germline ends. The germline V gene has CDR1 LNHDA and CDR2 SQIVND (reference sequence). The CDR3 length is 12 residues.

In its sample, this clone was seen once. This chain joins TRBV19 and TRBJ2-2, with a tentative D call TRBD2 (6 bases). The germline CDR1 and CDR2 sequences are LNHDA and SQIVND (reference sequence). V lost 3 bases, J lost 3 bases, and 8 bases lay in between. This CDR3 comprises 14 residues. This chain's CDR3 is CASSITSHTGELFF. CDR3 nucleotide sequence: TGTGCCAGTAGTATTACTAGCCACACCGGGGAGCTGTTTTTT.

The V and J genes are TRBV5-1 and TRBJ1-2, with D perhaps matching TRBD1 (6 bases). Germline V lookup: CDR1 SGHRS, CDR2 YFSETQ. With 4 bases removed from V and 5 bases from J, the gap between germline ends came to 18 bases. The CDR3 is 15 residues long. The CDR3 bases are TGCGCCAGCAGCCCGTTGACAGGCGCACGTTATGGCTACACCTTC. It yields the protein CASSPLTGARYGYTF.

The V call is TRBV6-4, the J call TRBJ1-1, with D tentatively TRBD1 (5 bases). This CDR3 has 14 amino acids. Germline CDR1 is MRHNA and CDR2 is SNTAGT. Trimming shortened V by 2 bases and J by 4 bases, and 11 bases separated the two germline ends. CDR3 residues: CASSDRGGTTEAFF. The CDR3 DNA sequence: TGTGCCAGCAGTGACCGGGGGGGGACCACTGAAGCTTTCTTT.

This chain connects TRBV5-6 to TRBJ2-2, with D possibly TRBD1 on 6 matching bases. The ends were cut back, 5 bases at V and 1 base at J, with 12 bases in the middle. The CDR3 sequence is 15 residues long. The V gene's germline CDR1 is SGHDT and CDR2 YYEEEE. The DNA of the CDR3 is TGTGCCAGCAGGTTGACGACAGGGAACACCGGGGAGCTGTTTTTT. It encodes CASRLTTGNTGELFF.

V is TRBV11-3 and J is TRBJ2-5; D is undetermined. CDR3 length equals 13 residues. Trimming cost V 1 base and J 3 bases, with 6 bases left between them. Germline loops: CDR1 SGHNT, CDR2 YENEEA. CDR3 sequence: CASSLAVKETQYF. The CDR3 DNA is TGTGCCAGCAGCTTAGCAGTGAAAGAGACCCAGTACTTC.

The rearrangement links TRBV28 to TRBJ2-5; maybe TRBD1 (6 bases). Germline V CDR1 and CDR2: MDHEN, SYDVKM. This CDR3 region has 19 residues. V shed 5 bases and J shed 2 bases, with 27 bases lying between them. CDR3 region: CASSTNLGGSLFWQETQYF. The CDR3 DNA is TGTGCCAGCAGTACGAATTTAGGGGGATCCCTTTTTTGGCAAGAGACCCAGTACTTC.